The 8 T cell receptor beta chains presented below share a single source sample, sequenced in a study of blood T cell repertoires in COVID-19. Profiling relied on immunoSEQ multiplex PCR, and the TCRdb table lists in-frame clones only, not all of them. The data contain some 300,000 clones, approximately 90% of them seen just once; the ten biggest clones take up over 5%. Specimen: peripheral blood. Receptor source: a woman aged 45 to 65 with COVID-19, enrolled during active disease.

J is TRBJ2-1 and V is TRBV30, with D maybe TRBD2 (5 bases). Trimming removed 4 bases at V and 5 bases at J, with 9 bases between. Germline V gives CDR1 GTSNPN, CDR2 SVGIG (reference sequence). The CDR3 sequence is 12 residues long. The chain's CDR3 is CAWNGLNNEQFF. The CDR3 DNA reads as TGTGCCTGGAACGGACTTAACAATGAGCAGTTCTTC.

Here the CDR3 reads CASSVGDTYEQFF. CDR3 in DNA: TGTGCCAGCAGCGTAGGGGACACTTATGAGCAGTTCTTC. The rearrangement joins TRBV9 to TRBJ2-1, with a tentative D call TRBD1 (6 bases). V was clipped by 0 bases and J by 8 bases, with 9 bases between them. The CDR3 sequence is 13 residues long. Germline CDR1 and CDR2: SGDLS and YYNGEE.

V usage is TRBV21-1 and J usage is TRBJ2-1; the table's TRBD2 call for D was not verified on the DNA. TRBV21-1 is a pseudogene segment. This CDR3 is 20 amino acids long. In DNA form, the CDR3 reads TGTGCCAGCAGCAAAGGGATGTTGCACATAGGGGGGGCCCTAGGTAATGAGCAGTTCTTC. Amino acid sequence: CASSKGMLHIGGALGNEQFF.

This clone was detected only once. The V and J genes are TRBV6-5 and TRBJ1-1; TRBD1 agrees at 10 bases. After removal of 6 bases from V and 4 bases from J, the junction contained 8 bases not matched to a gene. CDR1 and CDR2 from the germline V gene are MNHEY and SVGAGI. This CDR3 is built from 15 residues. CDR3 DNA: TGTGCCAGCAGGCCTGGGGACAGGGGAGGCACTGAAGCTTTCTTT. It codes for CASRPGDRGGTEAFF.

This clone was seen a single time. This rearrangement joins TRBV7-6 to TRBJ2-3, with 7 bases identical to TRBD2. Germline V CDR1 and CDR2: SGHVS, FNYEAQ. CDR3 length: 15 residues. The J segment lost 6 bases and the V segment lost 5 bases, leaving 11 bases of the junction unmatched. The DNA for the CDR3 is TGTGCCAGCAGCAAGCATAGCGGGCCCAAGGATACGCAGTATTTT. It encodes CASSKHSGPKDTQYF.

CDR3 amino acids: CASSSQGAPGWNSPLHF. The CDR3 DNA reads as TGTGCCAGCAGTTCGCAGGGGGCGCCGGGTTGGAATTCACCCCTCCACTTT. This rearrangement joins TRBV28 to TRBJ1-6, with TRBD1 matching 8 bases. The junction had 12 bases not matched to a gene; V was cut back by 4 bases and J by 7 bases. CDR3 size: 17 residues. The germline V gene has CDR1 MDHEN and CDR2 SYDVKM. Full variable domain (missing parts from reference TRBV28 and TRBJ1-6): DVKVTQSSRYLVKRTGEKVFLECVQDMDHENMFWYRQDPGLGLRLIYFSYDVKMKEKGDIPEGYSVSREKKERFSLILESASTNQTSMYLCASSSQGAPGWNSPLHFGNGTRLTVT.

The chain recombines TRBV24-1 with TRBJ2-5, with D possibly TRBD1 on 6 matching bases. The length of the CDR3 is 18 residues. V shed 7 bases and J shed 2 bases, with 25 bases lying between them. Germline lookup yields CDR1 KGHDR and CDR2 SFDVKD. The CDR3 DNA follows: TGTGCCACCAGCCCGGGACATCATAACCCATCCCATCAAGAGACCCAGTACTTC. Translated: CATSPGHHNPSHQETQYF.

The rearrangement links TRBV30 to TRBJ2-2; maybe TRBD1 (5 bases). Germline CDR1 reads GTSNPN; CDR2 reads SVGIG (reference sequence). Trimming took 0 bases from V and 2 from J, leaving 13 bases between them. The CDR3 sequence is 16 residues long. The CDR3 coding sequence is TGTGCCTGGAGTGTTTTAGGGGCCCTAAACACCGGGGAGCTGTTTTTT. Translation gives CAWSVLGALNTGELFF.